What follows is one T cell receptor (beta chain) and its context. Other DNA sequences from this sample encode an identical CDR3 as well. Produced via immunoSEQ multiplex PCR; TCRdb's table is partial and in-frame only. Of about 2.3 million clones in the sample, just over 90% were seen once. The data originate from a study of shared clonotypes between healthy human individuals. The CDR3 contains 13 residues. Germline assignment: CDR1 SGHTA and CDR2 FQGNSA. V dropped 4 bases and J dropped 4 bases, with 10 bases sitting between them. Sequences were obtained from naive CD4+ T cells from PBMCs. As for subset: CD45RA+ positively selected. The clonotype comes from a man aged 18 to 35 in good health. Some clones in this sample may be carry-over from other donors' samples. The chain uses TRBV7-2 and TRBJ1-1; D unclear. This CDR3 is CASSSEGGTEAFF. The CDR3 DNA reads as TGTGCCAGCAGCTCCGAGGGCGGCACTGAAGCTTTCTTT.